This record covers a single T cell receptor (beta chain). As processed by the authors: Estimated nucleated cell counts came from reference gene primer amplification. Repertoires were generated with immunoSEQ multiplex PCR, while TCRdb's copy carries only in-frame clones and drops some. V and J calls and clone size come straight from that table; D and trimming were deduced from the DNA. The top ten hold about 2.2% of the sample, which has about 100,000 clones, approximately 90% seen once. The data derive from a study of blood T cell repertoires in COVID-19. Study in general: Acute and convalescent COVID-19 samples came from the United States, Italy and Spain. The cDNA or gDNA used as material had been derived from T cells, B-cell-depleted T cells, or PBMCs.

The CDR3 sequence is 12 residues long. From germline, CDR1 is SQVTM and CDR2 ANQGSEA. V gave up 6 bases and J gave up 7 bases; unmatched junction bases: 7. The chain has TRBV29-1 and TRBJ1-2, with 8 bases identical to TRBD1. This TCR derives from a man aged 50-60 years with active COVID-19. Sequences were obtained from peripheral blood. The CDR3 region has the DNA TGCAGCGTCAGGACAGGGAATCTTGGCTACACCTTC. Encoded protein: CSVRTGNLGYTF.